The 21 T cell receptor beta chains listed next were all sequenced from one sample in a study of shared clonotypes between healthy human individuals. The table came from immunoSEQ multiplex PCR; TCRdb's copy has only in-frame clones and leaves some out. The repertoire holds around 180,000 clones, with roughly 91% as singletons. Sequenced input: naive CD4+ T cells sorted from blood. Noted subset: CD45RA+ positively selected. The receptors derive from a woman between 25 and 40 years old in good health.

The rearrangement links TRBV5-1 to TRBJ2-5, with D maybe TRBD1 (6 bases). Trimming cost V 0 bases and J 1 base, with 10 bases left between them. Germline assignment: CDR1 SGHRS and CDR2 YFSETQ. This CDR3 has 15 amino acids. DNA for the CDR3: TGCGCCAGCAGCTTGGATAGGACAGTCCAAGAGACCCAGTACTTC. It is translated as CASSLDRTVQETQYF.

The J gene is TRBJ2-7, the V gene TRBV9; TRBD2 aligns across 9 bases. Germline loops: CDR1 SGDLS, CDR2 YYNGEE. J gave up 6 bases and V 4 bases, and 11 bases lay outside the gene matches. The CDR3 sequence is 15 residues long. The CDR3 loop is CASSPQTSGVSEQYF. The CDR3 DNA is TGTGCCAGCAGCCCCCAGACTAGCGGAGTTTCCGAGCAGTACTTC.

This clone was seen a single time. The chain uses TRBV11-2 and TRBJ1-3; 8 bases match TRBD1. The CDR3 loop spans 16 amino acids. CDR1 and CDR2 from the germline V gene are SGHAT and FQNNGV. Unmatched junction bases numbered 9, after V lost 1 base and J lost 7 bases. CDR3 nucleotides: TGTGCCAGCAGCTTAGTAGGGCAGGGGGCTTTGAACACCATATATTTT. It is translated as CASSLVGQGALNTIYF.

The V gene is TRBV7-3, the J gene TRBJ2-1, with D perhaps being TRBD1 or TRBD2 (5 bases each). V was shortened by 5 bases and J by 6 bases, with 17 bases between the two germline ends. Per the germline V gene, CDR1 is SGHTA and CDR2 is FQGTGA. The CDR3 length is 15 residues. CDR3 in amino acids: CASSKTGPPPNEQFF. The DNA of the CDR3 is TGTGCCAGCAGCAAAACGGGACCCCCCCCCAATGAGCAGTTCTTC.

The chain has TRBV2 and TRBJ2-2, with TRBD2 as a possible D gene (5 bases). Germline-derived CDR1 and CDR2 are SNHLY and FYNNEI. The CDR3 has 15 residues. Trimming took off 7 bases at V and 2 bases at J, with 14 bases between the two ends. The CDR3 reads CASTLRRTNTGELFF. The CDR3 DNA reads TGTGCCAGCACCCTTAGAAGGACTAACACCGGGGAGCTGTTTTTT.

CDR3 loop: CASTPSGGRQPQHF. CDR3 DNA sequence: TGTGCCAGCACCCCGAGTGGGGGCCGGCAGCCCCAGCATTTT. This chain connects TRBV28 to TRBJ1-5; a possible D gene is TRBD1 (6 bases). The CDR3 is 14 residues long. Looked up from germline, CDR1 is MDHEN and CDR2 is SYDVKM. V dropped 7 bases and J dropped 7 bases, with 17 bases sitting between them.

CDR3 region: CASSEQGAVSYGYTF. For the CDR3, the DNA is TGTGCCAGCAGCGAACAGGGGGCGGTTAGCTATGGCTACACCTTC. The chain combines TRBV9 with TRBJ1-2; 9 nucleotides match TRBD1. V lost 3 bases and J lost 4; bases outside the gene matches: 7. CDR1 is SGDLS, CDR2 YYNGEE, per germline. The CDR3 is 15 residues long. Together with reference TRBV9 and TRBJ1-2, the CDR3 gives the full variable domain: DSGVTQTPKHLITATGQRVTLRCSPRSGDLSVYWYQQSLDQGLQFLIQYYNGEERAKGNILERFSAQQFPDLHSELNLSSLELGDSALYFCASSEQGAVSYGYTFGSGTRLTVV.

The genes are TRBV4-1 and TRBJ2-2; D gene ambiguous. Germline loops: CDR1 MGHRA, CDR2 YSYEKL. The CDR3 loop spans 14 amino acids. V gave up 1 base and J gave up 4 bases, with 7 bases separating them. The CDR3 spells CASSQGRITGELFF. DNA of the CDR3: TGCGCCAGCAGCCAAGGTCGGATCACCGGGGAGCTGTTTTTT.

The rearrangement joins TRBV18 to TRBJ1-4; D is unresolved. This CDR3 spans 14 amino acids. Trimming removed 2 bases at V and 5 bases at J, with 9 bases between. The germline V gene encodes CDR1 KGHSH and CDR2 LQKENI. The CDR3 DNA is TGTGCCAGCTCACCAACTCAAGGGAATGAAAAACTGTTTTTT. Amino acid sequence: CASSPTQGNEKLFF.

The CDR3 here is CASRNRGVGSPLHF. Here the CDR3 DNA reads TGTGCCAGCAGGAACAGGGGGGTAGGTTCACCCCTCCACTTT. J is TRBJ1-6 and V is TRBV11-1; TRBD1 agrees at 8 bases. The length of the CDR3 is 14 residues. Germline trimming cut 6 bases from V and 9 bases from J; bases unmatched to any gene: 7. Per the germline V gene, CDR1 is SGHAT and CDR2 is FQDESV (reference sequence).

The gene calls are TRBV6-1 and TRBJ2-7, with D possibly TRBD2 on 5 matching bases. The V gene lost 2 bases and the J gene lost 5 bases, with 10 bases spanning the gap. CDR1 is MNHNS and CDR2 is SASEGT in the germline V gene. The CDR3 consists of 13 residues. The CDR3 sequence: CASSELLADEQYF. The CDR3 bases are TGTGCCAGCAGTGAACTGCTAGCCGACGAGCAGTACTTC.

J is TRBJ1-5 and V is TRBV19; 7 positions match TRBD1. CDR3 length equals 15 residues. Germline CDR1 and CDR2: LNHDA and SQIVND (reference sequence). V was pared by 1 base and J by 6 bases, with 6 bases of the junction left unmatched. CDR3 loop: CASSIGQGFSQPQHF. The CDR3 region has the DNA TGTGCCAGTAGTATAGGACAGGGCTTCTCTCAGCCCCAGCATTTT.

This clone was observed a single time. The chain carries TRBV27 and TRBJ2-5, with 7 positions matching TRBD1. The J call is doubtful: the DNA matches TRBJ2-7 better. The CDR3 is 14 amino acids. The germline gives CDR1 MNHEY, CDR2 SMNVEV (reference sequence). This chain's CDR3 is CASSPRGLGYEQYF. For the CDR3, the DNA is TGTGCCAGCAGTCCAAGGGGGCTCGGGTACGAGCAGTACTTC.

This clone was detected once. The chain employs TRBV5-4 and TRBJ1-2, with no clear D. CDR3 length: 13 amino acids. V shed 0 bases and J shed 6 bases, with 9 bases lying between them. CDR1 and CDR2 from the germline V gene are SGHNT and YYREEE (reference sequence). The CDR3 DNA follows: TGTGCCAGCAGCTTGGCCGGACCGGATGGCTACACCTTC. Its protein product is CASSLAGPDGYTF.

V and J are TRBV7-9 and TRBJ2-7; perhaps TRBD2 as D (7 bases). V lost 1 base, J lost 4 bases, and 11 bases lay in between. The germline CDR1 and CDR2 sequences are SEHNR and FQNEAQ (reference sequence). This CDR3 is built from 14 residues. CDR3 bases: TGTGCCAGCAGCTTAGAAGGGGGGGTTTACGAGCAGTACTTC. This translates into CASSLEGGVYEQYF. The full variable domain, in which reference TRBV7-9 and TRBJ2-7 provide the parts outside the CDR3, is DTGVSQNPRHKITKRGQNVTFRCDPISEHNRLYWYRQTLGQGPEFLTYFQNEAQLEKSRLLSDRFSAERPKGSFSTLEIQRTEQGDSAMYLCASSLEGGVYEQYFGPGTRLTVT.

The rearrangement joins TRBV9 to TRBJ2-7, with D perhaps TRBD1 (5 bases). CDR1 SGDLS and CDR2 YYNGEE come from the germline V gene. This CDR3 has 15 amino acids. V was cut by 3 bases and J by 0 bases, with 13 bases left in between. CDR3 bases: TGTGCCAGCAGCGAAAAAGGGGATAACTCCTACGAGCAGTACTTC. Translated: CASSEKGDNSYEQYF.

V gene TRBV28 combines with J gene TRBJ1-4, with D possibly matching TRBD1 (5 bases). Between the trimmed V and J ends, which lost 6 bases and 0 bases, there was a span of 17 bases. The CDR3 sequence is 17 residues long. Looked up from germline, CDR1 is MDHEN and CDR2 is SYDVKM. The CDR3 reads CASRPGRTVATNEKLFF. CDR3 coding DNA: TGTGCCAGCAGACCGGGACGGACCGTTGCAACTAATGAAAAACTGTTTTTT.

The chain couples TRBV7-9 to TRBJ1-1, with D unclear. The V end was cut by 5 bases, the J end by 1 base, with 11 bases between. The CDR3 has 14 residues. The germline V gene has CDR1 SEHNR and CDR2 FQNEAQ (reference sequence). This CDR3 reads CASSPSLENTEAFF. The CDR3 coding sequence is TGTGCCAGCAGCCCCTCTTTAGAGAACACTGAAGCTTTCTTT.

V gene TRBV4-2 combines with J gene TRBJ2-1, with TRBD2 as a possible D gene (7 bases). CDR3 size: 16 residues. V lost 1 base and J 9 bases, leaving 19 bases between the germline ends. Per the germline V gene, CDR1 is LGHNA and CDR2 is YNFKEQ. The CDR3 region is CASSQVGGREYTEQFF. The CDR3 DNA is TGTGCCAGCAGCCAAGTAGGGGGGCGGGAGTATACTGAGCAGTTCTTC.

The genes are TRBV6-5 and TRBJ1-4; a weak D match, TRBD1 (5 bases). Trimming took off 5 bases at V and 12 bases at J, with 10 bases between the two ends. CDR1 MNHEY and CDR2 SVGAGI come from the germline V gene. The CDR3 is made up of 11 amino acids. In DNA form, the CDR3 reads TGTGCCAGCAGTCCCCGGGGGGAACTGTTTTTT. Its protein product is CASSPRGELFF.

The rearrangement joins TRBV18 to TRBJ2-5, with TRBD2 matching over 8 bases. Judging by the DNA end, TRBJ2-7 fits better; the J call may be wrong. The CDR3 has 17 residues. Germline V gene sequence: CDR1 KGHSH, CDR2 LQKENI. The CDR3 is CASSPRTSGSGTYEQYF. The CDR3 DNA reads as TGTGCCAGCTCACCACGGACCAGCGGGAGCGGGACCTACGAGCAGTACTTC.